Below, 6 T cell receptor beta chains from the same sample are listed, as sequenced in a study of T cells in Graves' hyperthyroidism and ophthalmopathy. TCR beta CDR3 regions were amplified from RNA transcripts. Primed by the HTBI set, a first-round RT-PCR was run on the TCR CDR3. TCRdb redid the calling of the multiplex PCR reads with MiXCR, one entry per CDR3 protein. Of around 600,000 distinct CDR3 sequences listed, approximately 14% are singletons. The sequencing input was blood. All receptors come from a woman aged 18-29 years with Graves' ophthalmopathy.

This clonotype was picked up many times. V and J are TRBV30 and TRBJ2-2; TRBD2 aligns across 14 bases. This CDR3 has 18 amino acids. V was clipped by 8 bases and J by 0 bases; unmatched bases: 11. The V gene's germline CDR1 is GTSNPN and CDR2 SVGIG (reference sequence). The CDR3 region has the DNA TGTGCCAAACCGGCCGGGACTAGCGGGAGTGCGAACACCGGGGAGCTGTTTTTT. Protein sequence: CAKPAGTSGSANTGELFF.

This clonotype was seen ten or more times. This chain uses TRBV10-3 with TRBJ1-2; TRBD1 might be the D (6 bases). Germline values: CDR1 ENHRY, CDR2 SYGVKD. This CDR3 is built from 14 residues. Trimming shortened V by 10 bases and J by 5 bases, and 20 bases separated the two germline ends. The CDR3 nucleotides are TGTGCCACTACAATTGGGGGACATCAATATGGCTACACCTTC. Its translation is CATTIGGHQYGYTF.

This clonotype has a count of ten or more. The chain is built from TRBV30 and TRBJ1-1; weak D call: TRBD1 (6 bases). Germline lookup yields CDR1 GTSNPN and CDR2 SVGIG (reference sequence). The CDR3 contains 13 residues. Trimming removed 4 bases at V and 5 bases at J, with 14 bases between. As DNA, the CDR3 is TGTGCCTGGACGCCCAGGGGATTAACTGAAGCTTTCTTT. This translates into CAWTPRGLTEAFF.

A word on this clonotype: One base away lies a much larger clone, so this may be a sequencing read error. V is TRBV2 and J is TRBJ1-1; D is ambiguous. Germline values: CDR1 SNHLY, CDR2 FYNNEI. The CDR3 sequence is 16 residues long. V was pared by 4 bases and J by 0 bases, with 15 bases between. CDR3 nucleotides: TGTGCCAGCAGTGGGCTGAGGCGCGGATTGAACACTGAAGCTTTCTTT. Translating gives CASSGLRRGLNTEAFF.

The chain is built from TRBV7-9 and TRBJ1-4, with D maybe TRBD1 (5 bases). Per germline, CDR1 SEHNR and CDR2 FQNEAQ (reference sequence). This CDR3 has 15 amino acids. The ends were cut back, 5 bases at V and 4 bases at J, with 14 bases in the middle. CDR3 DNA sequence: TGTGCCAGCAGCCGGGGGGATACGGATAATGAAAAACTGTTTTTT. It translates to CASSRGDTDNEKLFF.

The J gene is TRBJ2-1, the V gene TRBV4-1, with TRBD1 matching 9 bases. Trimming removed 1 base from V and 1 base from J; junction bases left unmatched: 2. Germline CDR1 reads MGHRA; CDR2 reads YSYEKL. CDR3 length: 16 residues. CDR3 sequence: CASSQAQGASYNEQFF. CDR3 in DNA: TGCGCCAGCAGCCAAGCACAGGGGGCTTCCTACAATGAGCAGTTCTTC.